The 15 T cell receptor beta chains below come from one sample, sequenced in a study of human T cells and chemical hapten exposure. One entry per CDR3 protein, called by TCRdb with MiXCR from the RACE reads. This table holds over 55,000 distinct CDR3 sequences, 9.5% to 15% found once. Sample time point: patch test 3, about 24 weeks after DPC sensitization. As for treatment: therapeutic diphenylcyclopropenone sensitization with weekly scalp DPC. The material sequenced was whole blood, taken in connection with sensitization to the hapten diphenylcyclopropenone (DPC). Source of these receptors: a man aged 25 to 45 with alopecia areata. Some clones in this sample may be carry-over from other donors' samples.

This chain joins TRBV29-1 and TRBJ1-1; D is possibly TRBD1 (5 bases). Trimming took off 5 bases at V and 1 base at J, with 17 bases between the two ends. Germline CDR1 SQVTM, CDR2 ANQGSEA. The CDR3 has 15 amino acids. In DNA form, the CDR3 reads TGCAGCGTTTTAGATGTTGGGGGGTCGAACACTGAAGCTTTCTTT. It specifies CSVLDVGGSNTEAFF.

On this clonotype itself: Given a much more abundant clone one base away, this may be a read error. The chain combines TRBV19 with TRBJ1-2, with D possibly TRBD1 on 6 matching bases. The germline V and J ends were trimmed by 3 bases and 4 bases, with 12 bases remaining between them. CDR1 is LNHDA, CDR2 SQIVND, per germline (reference sequence). The CDR3 length is 14 residues. The CDR3 spells CASSMEGQFYGYTF. Written as DNA, the CDR3 is TGTGCCAGTAGTATGGAAGGACAGTTCTATGGCTACACCTTC.

In its sample, this clonotype is medium-sized. CDR3 DNA sequence: TGTGCCAGCAGCTTAAGCGGGGCGGGTTCCTACAATGAGCAGTTCTTC. It translates to CASSLSGAGSYNEQFF. V usage is TRBV7-6 and J usage is TRBJ2-1, with 7 bases lining up with TRBD2. V trimming: 2 bases; J trimming: 1 base; junction bases outside the gene matches: 5. This CDR3 comprises 16 residues. Germline assignment: CDR1 SGHVS and CDR2 FNYEAQ.

In its sample, this clonotype was seen a few times. This rearrangement joins TRBV7-9 to TRBJ2-7, with a possible D match to TRBD1 (5 bases). The CDR3 length is 15 residues. Germline V gene data show CDR1 as SEHNR and CDR2 as FQNEAQ (reference sequence). Deletions cut 5 bases from V and 2 bases from J, with 16 bases between. The CDR3 loop reads CASSAPTGLTYEQYF. CDR3 DNA sequence: TGTGCCAGCAGCGCACCTACAGGTCTTACCTACGAGCAGTACTTC. The full variable domain, rest sourced from reference TRBV7-9 and TRBJ2-7, is DTGVSQNPRHKITKRGQNVTFRCDPISEHNRLYWYRQTLGQGPEFLTYFQNEAQLEKSRLLSDRFSAERPKGSFSTLEIQRTEQGDSAMYLCASSAPTGLTYEQYFGPGTRLTVT.

This clonotype was seen many times. The junction and the germline gene differ at one end; a read error may be behind it. The J gene is TRBJ1-1, the V gene TRBV7-6; D call uncertain. The CDR3 has 13 residues. Germline values: CDR1 SGHVS, CDR2 FNYEAQ. CDR3 sequence: CASSFGVNAEAFF. Here the CDR3 DNA reads TGTGCCAGCAGCTTTGGGGTGAACGCTGAAGCTTTCTTT.

The J gene is TRBJ2-3, the V gene TRBV29-1; maybe TRBD2 (5 bases). From germline, CDR1 is SQVTM and CDR2 ANQGSEA. V lost 5 bases and J 4 bases, leaving 16 bases between the germline ends. The CDR3 runs to 14 residues. Written as DNA, the CDR3 is TGCAGCGTTTTCCCGGGGATCAATCCAGATACGCAGTATTTT. Amino acid sequence: CSVFPGINPDTQYF.

This clonotype was found a few times. This sequence joins TRBV28 and TRBJ2-1; D may be TRBD2 (6 bases). Between the trimmed V and J ends, which lost 3 bases and 4 bases, there was a span of 16 bases. The CDR3 runs to 16 residues. The germline V gene has CDR1 MDHEN and CDR2 SYDVKM. In nucleotides, the CDR3 is TGTGCCAGCAGTTTTGGCGGGCGGGACCATTACAATGAGCAGTTCTTC. Protein product: CASSFGGRDHYNEQFF.

This clonotype has ten or more counts. The rearrangement uses TRBV18 and TRBJ2-3; D ambiguous. This CDR3 comprises 16 residues. Germline CDR1 is KGHSH and CDR2 is LQKENI. V shed 6 bases and J shed 5 bases, with 21 bases lying between them. CDR3 in DNA: TGTGCCAGCTCCCCTCAACAGCCCGGGCGAGGAGATACGCAGTATTTT. This codes for CASSPQQPGRGDTQYF.

This clonotype was counted ten times or more. The chain carries TRBV14 and TRBJ2-7; 10 nucleotides align to TRBD1. V shed 5 bases and J 7 bases; nucleotides not matched to a gene: 11. The V gene's germline CDR1 is SGHDN and CDR2 FVKESK. This CDR3 comprises 15 residues. Written as DNA, the CDR3 is TGTGCCAGCAGCAACCCGGGACAGGGGAGAGGGGAGCAGTACTTC. Amino acid sequence: CASSNPGQGRGEQYF.

This chain links TRBV2 with TRBJ2-1; D is possibly TRBD1 (5 bases). The CDR3 is 12 residues long. CDR1 is SNHLY and CDR2 is FYNNEI in the germline V gene. Trimming cost V 5 bases and J 15 bases, with 17 bases left between them. Here the CDR3 reads CASSHERQPSFF. DNA of the CDR3: TGTGCCAGCAGTCACGAGAGACAGCCCTCGTTCTTC. Combining the CDR3 with reference TRBV2 and TRBJ2-1 gives the whole variable domain EPEVTQTPSHQVTQMGQEVILRCVPISNHLYFYWYRQILGQKVEFLVSFYNNEISEKSEIFDDQFSVERPDGSNFTLKIRSTKLEDSAMYFCASSHERQPSFFGPGTRLTVL.

This clonotype was counted a few times. The V gene is TRBV6-5, the J gene TRBJ2-7; D not resolved. The CDR3 has 15 residues. Germline values: CDR1 MNHEY, CDR2 SVGAGI. The V end lost 0 bases, the J end lost 1 base, and 10 bases lay between the germline ends. In nucleotides, the CDR3 is TGTGCCAGCAGTTACTCGAGCGTAGATTCCTACGAGCAGTACTTC. Its protein is CASSYSSVDSYEQYF.

This clonotype turned up a few times. This rearrangement joins TRBV4-1 to TRBJ2-1; TRBD2 matches 10 bases. The CDR3 extends over 17 amino acids. Per germline, CDR1 MGHRA and CDR2 YSYEKL. Trimming took 4 bases from V and 7 from J; bases not matched to a gene: 13. CDR3 amino acids: CASSRGGLAILGNEQFF. The CDR3 DNA follows: TGCGCCAGCAGCCGGGGGGGACTAGCGATTTTGGGGAATGAGCAGTTCTTC.

This clonotype turned up a few times. This rearrangement joins TRBV7-7 to TRBJ2-1, with TRBD1 matching 7 bases. Per germline, CDR1 SSHAT and CDR2 FNYEAQ (reference sequence). V dropped 4 bases and J dropped 9; count of bases not matched to a gene: 3. The CDR3 is 12 amino acids. In DNA form, the CDR3 reads TGTGCCAGCAGCTCGGGACAGAGTGAGCAGTTCTTC. Amino acids: CASSSGQSEQFF.

This clonotype occurred many times. The DNA of the CDR3 is TGTGCCAGCAGCATAGGGGGACGGGCGAACACTGAAGCTTTCTTT. Its translation: CASSIGGRANTEAFF. The chain has TRBV7-3 and TRBJ1-1, with D possibly TRBD1 on 6 matching bases. Germline V gene sequence: CDR1 SGHTA, CDR2 FQGTGA. Deletions cut 5 bases from V and 1 base from J, with 14 bases between. This CDR3 has 15 amino acids.

This clonotype was observed a handful of times. The chain combines TRBV19 with TRBJ2-7, with TRBD1 matching over 7 bases. Looked up from germline, CDR1 is LNHDA and CDR2 is SQIVND (reference sequence). V dropped 6 bases and J dropped 2; count of bases not matched to a gene: 16. This CDR3 is built from 17 residues. This CDR3 reads CASRPAPGTESTYEQYF. CDR3 DNA sequence: TGTGCCAGTAGGCCAGCGCCCGGGACAGAGAGCACCTACGAGCAGTACTTC.